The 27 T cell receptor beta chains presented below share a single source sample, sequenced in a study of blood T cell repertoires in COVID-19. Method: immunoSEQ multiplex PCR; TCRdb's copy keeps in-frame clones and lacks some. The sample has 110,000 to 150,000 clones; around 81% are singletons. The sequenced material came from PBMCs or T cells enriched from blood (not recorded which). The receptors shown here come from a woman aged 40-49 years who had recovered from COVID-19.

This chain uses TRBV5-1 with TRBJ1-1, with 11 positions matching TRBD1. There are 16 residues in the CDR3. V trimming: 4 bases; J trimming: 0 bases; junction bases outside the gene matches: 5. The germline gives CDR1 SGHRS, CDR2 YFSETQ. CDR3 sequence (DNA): TGCGCCAGCAGCAACCGGGACAGGGGGATGAACACTGAAGCTTTCTTT. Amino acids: CASSNRDRGMNTEAFF.

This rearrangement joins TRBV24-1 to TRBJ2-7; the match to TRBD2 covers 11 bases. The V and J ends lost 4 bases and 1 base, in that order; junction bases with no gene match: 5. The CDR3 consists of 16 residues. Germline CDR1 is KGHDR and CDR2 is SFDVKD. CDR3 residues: CATSDLTSGTSYEQYF. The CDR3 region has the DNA TGTGCCACCAGTGACTTGACTAGCGGGACATCCTACGAGCAGTACTTC.

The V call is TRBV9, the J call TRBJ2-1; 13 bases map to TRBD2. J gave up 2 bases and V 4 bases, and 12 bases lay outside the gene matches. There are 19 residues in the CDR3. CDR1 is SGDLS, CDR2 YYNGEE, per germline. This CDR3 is CASSPGLAGAGRPYNEQFF. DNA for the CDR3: TGTGCCAGCAGCCCAGGACTAGCGGGAGCCGGGCGGCCCTACAATGAGCAGTTCTTC.

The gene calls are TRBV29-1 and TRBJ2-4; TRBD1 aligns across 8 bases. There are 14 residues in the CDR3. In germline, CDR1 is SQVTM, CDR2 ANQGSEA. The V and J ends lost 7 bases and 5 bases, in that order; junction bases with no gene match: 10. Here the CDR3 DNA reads TGCAGCGCTGCCTTTTGGGACAGGCAAAACATTCAGTACTTC. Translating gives CSAAFWDRQNIQYF.

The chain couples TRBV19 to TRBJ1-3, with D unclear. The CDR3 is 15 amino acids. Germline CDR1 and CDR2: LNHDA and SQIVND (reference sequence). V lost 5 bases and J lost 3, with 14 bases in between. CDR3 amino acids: CASSQSGFVGNTIYF. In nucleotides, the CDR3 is TGTGCCAGTAGTCAGTCGGGGTTCGTTGGAAACACCATATATTTT.

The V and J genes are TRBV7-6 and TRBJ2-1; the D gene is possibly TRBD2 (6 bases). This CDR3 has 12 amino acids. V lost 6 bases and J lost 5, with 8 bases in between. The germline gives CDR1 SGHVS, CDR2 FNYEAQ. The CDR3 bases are TGTGCCAGCAGAACGGGGGACAATGAGCAGTTCTTC. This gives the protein CASRTGDNEQFF.

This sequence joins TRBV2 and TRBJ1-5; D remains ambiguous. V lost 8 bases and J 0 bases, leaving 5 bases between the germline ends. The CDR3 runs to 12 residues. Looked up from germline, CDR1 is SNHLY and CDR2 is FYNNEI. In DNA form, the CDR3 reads TGTGCCAGCGGAGATAGCAATCAGCCCCAGCATTTT. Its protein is CASGDSNQPQHF. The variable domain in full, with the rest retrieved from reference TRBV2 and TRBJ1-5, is EPEVTQTPSHQVTQMGQEVILRCVPISNHLYFYWYRQILGQKVEFLVSFYNNEISEKSEIFDDQFSVERPDGSNFTLKIRSTKLEDSAMYFCASGDSNQPQHFGDGTRLSIL.

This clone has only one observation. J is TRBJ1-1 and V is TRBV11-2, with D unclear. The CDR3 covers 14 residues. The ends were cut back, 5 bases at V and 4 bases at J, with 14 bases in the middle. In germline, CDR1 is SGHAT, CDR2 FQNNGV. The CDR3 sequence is CASSTVVTATEAFF. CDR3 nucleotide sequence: TGTGCCAGCAGCACAGTTGTTACAGCCACTGAAGCTTTCTTT.

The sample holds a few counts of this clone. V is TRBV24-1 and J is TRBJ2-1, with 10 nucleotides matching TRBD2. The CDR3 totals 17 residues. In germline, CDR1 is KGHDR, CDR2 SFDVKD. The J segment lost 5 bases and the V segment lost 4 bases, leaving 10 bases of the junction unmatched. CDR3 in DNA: TGTGCCACCAGTGACCCATCAATAGCGGGGGGCGACAATGAGCAGTTCTTC. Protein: CATSDPSIAGGDNEQFF.

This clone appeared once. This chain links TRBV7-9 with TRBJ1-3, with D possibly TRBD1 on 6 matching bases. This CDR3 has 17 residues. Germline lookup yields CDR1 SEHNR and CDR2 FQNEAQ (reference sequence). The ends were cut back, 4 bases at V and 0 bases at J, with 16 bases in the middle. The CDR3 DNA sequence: TGTGCCAGCAGCTCCCCACCGGCAGGGGCCTCTGGAAACACCATATATTTT. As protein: CASSSPPAGASGNTIYF.

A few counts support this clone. CDR3 sequence (DNA): TGTGCCAGTAGTGCGACAGGGGGCGATCAGCCCCAGCATTTT. This gives the protein CASSATGGDQPQHF. J is TRBJ1-5 and V is TRBV19, with TRBD1 matching over 10 bases. Losses at the gene ends were 5 bases for V and 5 bases for J; bases not matched to a gene: 3. Germline CDR1 LNHDA, CDR2 SQIVND (reference sequence). CDR3 size: 14 residues.

The CDR3, as DNA: TGTGCCAGCAGTCCTTACAAATTCCAAGAGACCCAGTACTTC. This sequence encodes CASSPYKFQETQYF. The chain links TRBV6-5 to TRBJ2-5; unclear D gene. The CDR3 loop spans 14 amino acids. Germline CDR1 and CDR2: MNHEY and SVGAGI. Trimming shortened V by 5 bases and J by 1 base, and 11 bases separated the two germline ends.

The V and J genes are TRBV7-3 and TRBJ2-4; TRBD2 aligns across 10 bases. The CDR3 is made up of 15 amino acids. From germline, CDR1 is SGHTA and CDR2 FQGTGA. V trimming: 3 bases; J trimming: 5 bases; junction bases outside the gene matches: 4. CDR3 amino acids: CASSFSSGSENIQYF. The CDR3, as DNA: TGTGCCAGCAGCTTCTCTAGCGGGAGCGAAAACATTCAGTACTTC.

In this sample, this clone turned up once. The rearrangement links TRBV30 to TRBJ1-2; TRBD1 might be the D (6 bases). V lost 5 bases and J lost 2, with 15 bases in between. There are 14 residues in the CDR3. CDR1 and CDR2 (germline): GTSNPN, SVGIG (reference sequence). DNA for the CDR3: TGTGCCTGGGCGACAGGCTTAGGAAACTATGGCTACACCTTC. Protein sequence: CAWATGLGNYGYTF.

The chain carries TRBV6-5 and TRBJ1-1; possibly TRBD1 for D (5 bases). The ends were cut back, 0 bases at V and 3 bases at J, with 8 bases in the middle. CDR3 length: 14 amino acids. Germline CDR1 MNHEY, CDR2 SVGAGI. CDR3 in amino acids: CASSYSTRDTEAFF. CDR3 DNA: TGTGCCAGCAGTTACTCAACCAGGGACACTGAAGCTTTCTTT.

CDR3 in DNA: TGCGCCAGCAGCCAAGATCCCCGGGATTCCTACGAGCAGTACTTC. This gives the protein CASSQDPRDSYEQYF. This chain joins TRBV4-1 and TRBJ2-7, with a tentative D call TRBD2 (5 bases). Trimming cost V 0 bases and J 1 base, with 10 bases left between them. The CDR3 is 15 residues long. Per the germline V gene, CDR1 is MGHRA and CDR2 is YSYEKL.

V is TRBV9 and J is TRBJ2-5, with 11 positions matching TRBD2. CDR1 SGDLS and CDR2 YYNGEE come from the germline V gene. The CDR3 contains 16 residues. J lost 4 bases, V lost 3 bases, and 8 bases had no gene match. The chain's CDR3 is CASSATGTSGVETQYF. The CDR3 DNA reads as TGTGCCAGCAGCGCGACCGGGACTAGCGGTGTAGAGACCCAGTACTTC.

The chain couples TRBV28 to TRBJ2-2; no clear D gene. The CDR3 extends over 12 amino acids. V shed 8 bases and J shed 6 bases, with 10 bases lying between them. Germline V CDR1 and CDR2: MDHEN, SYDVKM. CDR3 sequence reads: CASLSGAGELFF. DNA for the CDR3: TGTGCCAGCCTATCAGGTGCCGGGGAGCTGTTTTTT.

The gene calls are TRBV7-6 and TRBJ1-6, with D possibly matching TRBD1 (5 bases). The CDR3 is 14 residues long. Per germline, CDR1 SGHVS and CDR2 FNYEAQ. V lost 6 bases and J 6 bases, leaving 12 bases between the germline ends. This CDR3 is CASRAGGANSPLHF. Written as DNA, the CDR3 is TGTGCCAGCAGGGCAGGAGGGGCTAATTCACCCCTCCACTTT.

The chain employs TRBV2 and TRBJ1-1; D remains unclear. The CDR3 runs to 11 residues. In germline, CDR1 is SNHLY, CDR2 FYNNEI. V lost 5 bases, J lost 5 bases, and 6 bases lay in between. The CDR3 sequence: CASSRGTEAFF. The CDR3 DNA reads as TGTGCCAGCAGTAGAGGTACTGAAGCTTTCTTT.

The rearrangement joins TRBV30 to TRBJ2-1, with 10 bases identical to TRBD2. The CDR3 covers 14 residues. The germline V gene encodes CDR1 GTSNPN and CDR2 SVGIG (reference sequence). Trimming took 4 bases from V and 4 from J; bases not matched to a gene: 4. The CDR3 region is CAWIGAGGYNEQFF. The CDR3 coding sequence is TGTGCCTGGATTGGAGCGGGAGGGTACAATGAGCAGTTCTTC.

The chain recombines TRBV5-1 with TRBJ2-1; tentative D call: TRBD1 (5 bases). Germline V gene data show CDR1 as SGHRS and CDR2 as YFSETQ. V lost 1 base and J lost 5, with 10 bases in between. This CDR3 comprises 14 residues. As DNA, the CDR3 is TGCGCCAGCAGCTTGATGACAGCAAACAATGAGCAGTTCTTC. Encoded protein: CASSLMTANNEQFF.

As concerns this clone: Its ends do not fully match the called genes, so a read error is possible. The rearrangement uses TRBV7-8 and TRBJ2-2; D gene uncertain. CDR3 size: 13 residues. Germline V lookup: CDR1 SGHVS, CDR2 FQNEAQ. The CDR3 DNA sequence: TGCTCTACCCACCGTTTGAACACCGGGGAGCTGTTTTTT. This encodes CSTHRLNTGELFF.

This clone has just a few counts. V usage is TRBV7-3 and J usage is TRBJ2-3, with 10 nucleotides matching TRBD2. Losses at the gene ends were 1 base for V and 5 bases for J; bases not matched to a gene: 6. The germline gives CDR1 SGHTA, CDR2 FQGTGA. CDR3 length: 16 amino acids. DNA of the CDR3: TGTGCCAGCAGCTTAAGGACTAGCGGCGGGGGAGATACGCAGTATTTT. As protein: CASSLRTSGGGDTQYF.

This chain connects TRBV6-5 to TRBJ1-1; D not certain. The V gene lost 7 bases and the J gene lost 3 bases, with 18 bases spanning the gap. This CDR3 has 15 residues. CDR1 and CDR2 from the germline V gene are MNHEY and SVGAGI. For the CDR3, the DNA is TGTGCCAGCACCCTTACCGGGGATTCGGACACTGAAGCTTTCTTT. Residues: CASTLTGDSDTEAFF.

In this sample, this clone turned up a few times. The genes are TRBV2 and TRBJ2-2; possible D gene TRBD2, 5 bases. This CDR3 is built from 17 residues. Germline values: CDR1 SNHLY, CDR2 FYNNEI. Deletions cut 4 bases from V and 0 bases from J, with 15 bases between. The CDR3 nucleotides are TGTGCCAGCAGTGCGGAGGTCGCGGAGCCGAACACCGGGGAGCTGTTTTTT. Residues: CASSAEVAEPNTGELFF.

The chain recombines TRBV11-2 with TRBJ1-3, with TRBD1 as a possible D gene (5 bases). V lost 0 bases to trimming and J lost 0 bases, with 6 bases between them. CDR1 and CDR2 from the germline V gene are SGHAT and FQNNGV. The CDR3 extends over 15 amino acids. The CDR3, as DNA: TGTGCCAGCAGCTTAGAGGGGCGCTCTGGAAACACCATATATTTT. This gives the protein CASSLEGRSGNTIYF.